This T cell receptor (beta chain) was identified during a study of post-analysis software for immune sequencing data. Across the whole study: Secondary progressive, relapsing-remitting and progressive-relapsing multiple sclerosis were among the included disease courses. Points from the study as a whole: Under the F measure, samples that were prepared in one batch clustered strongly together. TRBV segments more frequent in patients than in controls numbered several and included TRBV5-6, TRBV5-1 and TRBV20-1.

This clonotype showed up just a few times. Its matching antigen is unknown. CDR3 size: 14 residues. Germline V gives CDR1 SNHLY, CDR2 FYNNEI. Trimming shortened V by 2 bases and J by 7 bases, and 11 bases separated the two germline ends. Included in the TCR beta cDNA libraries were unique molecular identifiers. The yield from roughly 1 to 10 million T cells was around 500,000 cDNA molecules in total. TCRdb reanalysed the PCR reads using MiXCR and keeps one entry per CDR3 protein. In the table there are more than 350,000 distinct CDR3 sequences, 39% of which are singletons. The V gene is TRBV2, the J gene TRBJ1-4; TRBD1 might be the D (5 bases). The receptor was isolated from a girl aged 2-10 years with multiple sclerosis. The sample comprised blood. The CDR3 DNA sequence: TGTGCCAGCAGTGAACGCAGGGCGGGTGAAAAACTGTTTTTT. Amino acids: CASSERRAGEKLFF.